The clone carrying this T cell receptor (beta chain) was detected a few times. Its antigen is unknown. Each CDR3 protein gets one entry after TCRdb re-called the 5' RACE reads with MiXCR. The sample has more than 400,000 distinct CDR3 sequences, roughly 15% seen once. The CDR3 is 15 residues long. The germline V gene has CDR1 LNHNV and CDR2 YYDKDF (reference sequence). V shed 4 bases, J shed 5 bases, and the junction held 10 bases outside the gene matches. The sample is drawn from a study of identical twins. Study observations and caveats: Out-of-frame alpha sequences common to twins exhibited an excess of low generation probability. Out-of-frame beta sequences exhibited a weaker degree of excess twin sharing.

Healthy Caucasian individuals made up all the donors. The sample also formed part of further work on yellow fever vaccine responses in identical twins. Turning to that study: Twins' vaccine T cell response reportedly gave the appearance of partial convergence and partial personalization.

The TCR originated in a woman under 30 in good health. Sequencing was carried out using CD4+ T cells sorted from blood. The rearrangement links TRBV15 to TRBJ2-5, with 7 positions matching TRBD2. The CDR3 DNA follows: TGTGCCACCAGCACGGGACTATTCGCGACCGAGACCCAGTACTTC. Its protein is CATSTGLFATETQYF.